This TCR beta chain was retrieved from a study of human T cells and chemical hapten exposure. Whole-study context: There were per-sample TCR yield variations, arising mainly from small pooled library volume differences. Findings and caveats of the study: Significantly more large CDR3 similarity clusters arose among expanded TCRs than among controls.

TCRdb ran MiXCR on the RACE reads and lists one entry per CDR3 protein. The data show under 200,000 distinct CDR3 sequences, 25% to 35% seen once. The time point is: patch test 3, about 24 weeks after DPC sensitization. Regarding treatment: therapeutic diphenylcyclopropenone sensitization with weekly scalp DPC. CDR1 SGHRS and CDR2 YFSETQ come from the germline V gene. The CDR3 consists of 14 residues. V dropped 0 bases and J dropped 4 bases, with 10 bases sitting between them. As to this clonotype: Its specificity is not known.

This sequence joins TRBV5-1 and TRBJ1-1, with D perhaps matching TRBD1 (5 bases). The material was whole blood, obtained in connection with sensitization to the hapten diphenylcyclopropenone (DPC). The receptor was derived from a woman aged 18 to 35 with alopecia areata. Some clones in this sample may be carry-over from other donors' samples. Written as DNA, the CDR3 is TGCGCCAGCAGCTTGGACGGGGGAGGCACTGAAGCTTTCTTT. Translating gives CASSLDGGGTEAFF.